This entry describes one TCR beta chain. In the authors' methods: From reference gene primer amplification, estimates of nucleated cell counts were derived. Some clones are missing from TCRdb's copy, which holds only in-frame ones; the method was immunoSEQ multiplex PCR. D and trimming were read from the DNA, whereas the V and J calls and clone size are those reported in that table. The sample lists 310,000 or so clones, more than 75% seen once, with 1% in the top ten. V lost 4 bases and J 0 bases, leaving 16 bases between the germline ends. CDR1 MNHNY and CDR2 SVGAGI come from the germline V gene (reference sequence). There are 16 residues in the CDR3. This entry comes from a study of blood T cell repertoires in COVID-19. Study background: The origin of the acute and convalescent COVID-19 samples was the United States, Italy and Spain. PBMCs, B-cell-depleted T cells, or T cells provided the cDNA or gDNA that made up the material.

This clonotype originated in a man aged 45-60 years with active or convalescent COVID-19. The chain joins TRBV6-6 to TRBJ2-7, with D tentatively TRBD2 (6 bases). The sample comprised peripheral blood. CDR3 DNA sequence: TGTGCCAGCAGTTCACCCCCGGGTAGCGGCTCCTACGAGCAGTACTTC. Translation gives CASSSPPGSGSYEQYF.